Below, 2 T cell receptor beta chains from the same sample are listed, as sequenced in a study of blood T cell repertoires in COVID-19. Profiled with immunoSEQ multiplex PCR; TCRdb holds only in-frame clones, not every one. This table holds approximately 300,000 clones, less than 85% found once. Material for sequencing was PBMCs or T cells enriched from blood (not recorded which). The origin of the receptors is a woman aged 25-40 years who had been exposed to COVID-19.

This chain connects TRBV7-2 to TRBJ1-6, with 7 bases lining up with TRBD1. This CDR3 is 18 amino acids long. Germline V gives CDR1 SGHTA, CDR2 FQGNSA. Trimming cost V 3 bases and J 13 bases; bases outside gene matches: 21. CDR3 sequence: CASSFSNSVGTARLPLHF. In DNA form, the CDR3 reads TGTGCCAGCAGCTTTTCTAATTCGGTGGGGACAGCAAGGTTGCCCCTCCACTTT.

The chain is built from TRBV4-3 and TRBJ1-3; a possible D gene is TRBD1 (5 bases). CDR1 LGHNA and CDR2 YSLEER come from the germline V gene. CDR3 length: 16 residues. Between the trimmed V and J ends, which lost 0 bases and 4 bases, there was a span of 13 bases. The CDR3 here is CASSQDTPGRGNTIYF. The CDR3 region has the DNA TGCGCCAGCAGCCAAGATACCCCAGGGCGGGGAAACACCATATATTTT.